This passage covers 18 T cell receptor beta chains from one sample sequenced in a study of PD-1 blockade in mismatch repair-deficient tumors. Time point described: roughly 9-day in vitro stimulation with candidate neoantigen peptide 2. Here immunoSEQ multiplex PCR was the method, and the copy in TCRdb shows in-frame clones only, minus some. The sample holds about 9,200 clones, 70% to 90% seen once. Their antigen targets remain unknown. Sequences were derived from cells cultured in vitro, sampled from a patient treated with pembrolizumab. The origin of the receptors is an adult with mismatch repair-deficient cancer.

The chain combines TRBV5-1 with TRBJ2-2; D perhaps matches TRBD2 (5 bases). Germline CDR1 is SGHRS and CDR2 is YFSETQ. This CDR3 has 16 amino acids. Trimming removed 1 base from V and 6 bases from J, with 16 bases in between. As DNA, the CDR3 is TGCGCCAGCAGCTTGATGTCGGGTGCGGGCGCCGGGGAGCTGTTTTTT. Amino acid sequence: CASSLMSGAGAGELFF.

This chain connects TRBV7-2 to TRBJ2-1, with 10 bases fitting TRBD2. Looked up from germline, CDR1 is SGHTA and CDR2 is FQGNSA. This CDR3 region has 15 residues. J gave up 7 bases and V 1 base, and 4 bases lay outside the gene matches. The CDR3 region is CASSLVLAGANEQFF. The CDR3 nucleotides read TGTGCCAGCAGCTTAGTTCTAGCGGGGGCGAATGAGCAGTTCTTC.

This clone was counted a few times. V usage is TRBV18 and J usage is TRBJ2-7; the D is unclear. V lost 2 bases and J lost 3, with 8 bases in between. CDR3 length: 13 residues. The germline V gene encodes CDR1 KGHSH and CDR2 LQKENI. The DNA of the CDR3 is TGTGCCAGCTCACCAATCGACGGCTACGAGCAGTACTTC. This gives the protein CASSPIDGYEQYF. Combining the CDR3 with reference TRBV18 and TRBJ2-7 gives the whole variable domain NAGVMQNPRHLVRRRGQEARLRCSPMKGHSHVYWYRQLPEEGLKFMVYLQKENIIDESGMPKERFSAEFPKEGPSILRIQQVVRGDSAAYFCASSPIDGYEQYFGPGTRLTVT.

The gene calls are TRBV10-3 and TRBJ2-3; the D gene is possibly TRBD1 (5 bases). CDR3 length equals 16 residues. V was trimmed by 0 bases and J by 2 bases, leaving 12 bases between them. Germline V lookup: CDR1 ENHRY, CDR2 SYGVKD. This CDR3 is CAISESKGAYTDTQYF. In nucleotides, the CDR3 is TGTGCCATCAGTGAGTCGAAAGGGGCGTACACAGATACGCAGTATTTT.

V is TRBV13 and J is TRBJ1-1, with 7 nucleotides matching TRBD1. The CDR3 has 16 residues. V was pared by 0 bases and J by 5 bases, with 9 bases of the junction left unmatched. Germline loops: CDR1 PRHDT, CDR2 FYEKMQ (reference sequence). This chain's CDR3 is CASSLGLGQGGTEAFF. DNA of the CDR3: TGTGCCAGCAGCTTAGGCCTAGGGCAGGGGGGAACTGAAGCTTTCTTT. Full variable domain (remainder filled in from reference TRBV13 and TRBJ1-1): AAGVIQSPRHLIKEKRETATLKCYPIPRHDTVYWYQQGPGQDPQFLISFYEKMQSDKGSIPDRFSAQQFSDYHSELNMSSLELGDSALYFCASSLGLGQGGTEAFFGQGTRLTVV.

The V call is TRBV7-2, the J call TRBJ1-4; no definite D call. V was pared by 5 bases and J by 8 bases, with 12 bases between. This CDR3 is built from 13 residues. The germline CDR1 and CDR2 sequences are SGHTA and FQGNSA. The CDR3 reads CASSPPAAEKLFF. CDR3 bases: TGTGCCAGCAGCCCCCCAGCGGCGGAAAAACTGTTTTTT.

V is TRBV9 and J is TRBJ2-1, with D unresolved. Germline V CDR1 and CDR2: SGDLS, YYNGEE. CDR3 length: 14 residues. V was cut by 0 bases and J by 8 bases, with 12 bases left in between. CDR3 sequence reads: CASSVGLAYDEQFF. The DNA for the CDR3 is TGTGCCAGCAGCGTAGGATTAGCTTATGATGAGCAGTTCTTC.

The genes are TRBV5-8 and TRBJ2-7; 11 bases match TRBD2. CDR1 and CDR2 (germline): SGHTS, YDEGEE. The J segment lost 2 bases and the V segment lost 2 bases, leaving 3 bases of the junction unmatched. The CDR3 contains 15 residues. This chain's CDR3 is CASSLLAGVPYEQYF. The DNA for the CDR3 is TGTGCCAGCAGCTTACTAGCGGGGGTGCCCTACGAGCAGTACTTC.

The CDR3 is CASSVMGQGYEQYF. The CDR3 nucleotides read TGTGCCAGCAGCGTAATGGGACAGGGGTACGAGCAGTACTTC. The chain employs TRBV9 and TRBJ2-7, with 10 bases that match TRBD1. CDR3 length equals 14 residues. V dropped 1 base and J dropped 4; count of bases not matched to a gene: 2. Germline V gene sequence: CDR1 SGDLS, CDR2 YYNGEE. Supplemented by reference TRBV9 and TRBJ2-7, the full variable domain reads DSGVTQTPKHLITATGQRVTLRCSPRSGDLSVYWYQQSLDQGLQFLIQYYNGEERAKGNILERFSAQQFPDLHSELNLSSLELGDSALYFCASSVMGQGYEQYFGPGTRLTVT.

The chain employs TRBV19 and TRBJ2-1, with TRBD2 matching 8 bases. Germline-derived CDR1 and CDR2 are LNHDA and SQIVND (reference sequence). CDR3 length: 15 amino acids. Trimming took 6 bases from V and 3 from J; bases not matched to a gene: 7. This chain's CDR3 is CASSQTSESYNEQFF. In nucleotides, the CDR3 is TGTGCCAGTAGCCAGACTAGCGAAAGCTACAATGAGCAGTTCTTC.

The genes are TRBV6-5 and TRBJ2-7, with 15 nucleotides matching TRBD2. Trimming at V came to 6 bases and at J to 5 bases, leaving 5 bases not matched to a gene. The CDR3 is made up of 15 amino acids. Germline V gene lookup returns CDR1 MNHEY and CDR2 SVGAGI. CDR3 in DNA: TGTGCCAGCAGCCCCGGGACTAGCGGGAGGAACGAGCAGTACTTC. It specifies CASSPGTSGRNEQYF.

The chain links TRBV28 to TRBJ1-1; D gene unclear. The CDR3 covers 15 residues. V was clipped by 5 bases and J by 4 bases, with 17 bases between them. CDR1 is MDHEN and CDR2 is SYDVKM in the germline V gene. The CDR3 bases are TGTGCCAGCAGTCCTCCCGGAGCTATGGGCACTGAAGCTTTCTTT. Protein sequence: CASSPPGAMGTEAFF. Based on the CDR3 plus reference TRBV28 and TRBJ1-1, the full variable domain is DVKVTQSSRYLVKRTGEKVFLECVQDMDHENMFWYRQDPGLGLRLIYFSYDVKMKEKGDIPEGYSVSREKKERFSLILESASTNQTSMYLCASSPPGAMGTEAFFGQGTRLTVV.

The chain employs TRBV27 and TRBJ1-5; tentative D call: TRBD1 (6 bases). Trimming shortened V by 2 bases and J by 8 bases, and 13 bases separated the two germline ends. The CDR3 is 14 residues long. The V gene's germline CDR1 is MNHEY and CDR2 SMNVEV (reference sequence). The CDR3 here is CASSLITGTEPQHF. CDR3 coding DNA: TGTGCCAGCAGTTTAATTACAGGGACGGAGCCCCAGCATTTT.

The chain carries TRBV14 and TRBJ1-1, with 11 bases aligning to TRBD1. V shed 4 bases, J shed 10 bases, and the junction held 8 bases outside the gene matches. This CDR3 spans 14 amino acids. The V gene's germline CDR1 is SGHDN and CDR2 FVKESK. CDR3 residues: CASSLSGQGAGAFF. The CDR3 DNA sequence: TGTGCCAGCAGCCTCTCCGGACAGGGGGCTGGAGCTTTCTTT.

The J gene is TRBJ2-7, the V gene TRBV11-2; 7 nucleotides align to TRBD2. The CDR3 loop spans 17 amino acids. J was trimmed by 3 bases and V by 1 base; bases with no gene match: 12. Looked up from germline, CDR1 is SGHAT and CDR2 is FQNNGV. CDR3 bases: TGTGCCAGCAGCTTAGCAGCCTCTAGCGGACCTATCTACGAGCAGTACTTC. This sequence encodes CASSLAASSGPIYEQYF.

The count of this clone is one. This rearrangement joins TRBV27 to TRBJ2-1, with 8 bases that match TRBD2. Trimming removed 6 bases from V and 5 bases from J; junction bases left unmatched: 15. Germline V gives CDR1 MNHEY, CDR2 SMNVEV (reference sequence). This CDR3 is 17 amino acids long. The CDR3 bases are TGTGCCAGCAGAACTGCGTGGGGGACTAGACAAAACAATGAGCAGTTCTTC. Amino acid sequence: CASRTAWGTRQNNEQFF.

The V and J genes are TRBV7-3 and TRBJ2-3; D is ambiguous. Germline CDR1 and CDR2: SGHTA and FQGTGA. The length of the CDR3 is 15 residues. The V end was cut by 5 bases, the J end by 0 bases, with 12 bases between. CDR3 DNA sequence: TGTGCCAGCAGCCTAAGTAGTGTGAGCACAGATACGCAGTATTTT. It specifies CASSLSSVSTDTQYF.

CDR3 nucleotides: TGTGCCTGGAGGAGGGGAGGGGACAGTGGGTACACCTTC. It codes for CAWRRGGDSGYTF. The chain joins TRBV30 to TRBJ1-2; 7 positions agree with TRBD1. The CDR3 contains 13 residues. In germline, CDR1 is GTSNPN, CDR2 SVGIG (reference sequence). The V gene end was trimmed by 3 bases and the J gene end by 11 bases; junction bases not matched to a gene: 12. The full variable domain, rest sourced from reference TRBV30 and TRBJ1-2, is SQTIHQWPATLVQPVGSPLSLECTVEGTSNPNLYWYRQAAGRGLQLLFYSVGIGQISSEVPQNLSASRPQDRQFILSSKKLLLSDSGFYLCAWRRGGDSGYTFGSGTRLTVV.